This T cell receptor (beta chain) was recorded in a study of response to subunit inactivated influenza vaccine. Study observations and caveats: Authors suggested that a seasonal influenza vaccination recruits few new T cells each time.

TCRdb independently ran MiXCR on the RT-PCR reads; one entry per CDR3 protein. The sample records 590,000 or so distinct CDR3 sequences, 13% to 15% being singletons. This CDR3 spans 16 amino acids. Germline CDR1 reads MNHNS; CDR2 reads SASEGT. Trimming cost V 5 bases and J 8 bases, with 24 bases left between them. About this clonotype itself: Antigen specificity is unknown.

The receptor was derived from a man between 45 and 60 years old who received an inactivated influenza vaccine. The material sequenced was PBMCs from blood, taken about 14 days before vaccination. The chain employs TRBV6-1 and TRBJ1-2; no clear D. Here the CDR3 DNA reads TGTGCCAGCAGTCCTTATGCAAAAGAGGTCGGAGACGGCTACACCTTC. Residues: CASSPYAKEVGDGYTF.